The 9 T cell receptor beta chains presented below share a single source sample, sequenced in a study of neurological immune-mediated disorders. As for time point: longitudinal time-point 1 (baseline). In TCRdb, the 5' RACE reads were re-called with MiXCR into one record per CDR3 protein. The repertoire holds about 60,000 distinct CDR3 sequences, with about 10% as singletons. The sample consisted of PBMCs. These receptors were taken from a male donor with HTLV-1-associated myelopathy (HAM/TSP).

The chain has TRBV6-5 and TRBJ1-1; maybe TRBD1 (6 bases). Germline CDR1 and CDR2: MNHEY and SVGAGI. CDR3 size: 15 residues. Trimming took 6 bases from V and 3 from J, leaving 17 bases between them. The CDR3 sequence is CASRPVQGVYTEAFF. CDR3 in DNA: TGTGCCAGCAGACCGGTACAGGGAGTGTACACTGAAGCTTTCTTT.

This clonotype has at least ten counts. V usage is TRBV5-1 and J usage is TRBJ2-5; 7 bases line up with TRBD2. The germline V gene has CDR1 SGHRS and CDR2 YFSETQ. The CDR3 is 14 amino acids. V was pared by 2 bases and J by 3 bases, with 4 bases of the junction left unmatched. Here the CDR3 DNA reads TGCGCCAGCAGCTTTGCGCTAGCGGAAGAGACCCAGTACTTC. It yields the protein CASSFALAEETQYF.

In its sample, this clonotype was seen many times. The V gene is TRBV18, the J gene TRBJ1-2, with D possibly TRBD1 on 5 matching bases. CDR1 and CDR2 (germline): KGHSH, LQKENI. This CDR3 has 13 amino acids. Trimming removed 6 bases at V and 8 bases at J, with 16 bases between. This CDR3 is CASSEGEGYGYTF. CDR3 coding DNA: TGTGCCAGCTCGGAAGGGGAAGGGTACGGCTACACCTTC.

V usage is TRBV5-1 and J usage is TRBJ1-1; 7 bases fit TRBD1. CDR3 length: 16 amino acids. V lost 5 bases and J lost 5; bases outside the gene matches: 15. CDR1 and CDR2 from the germline V gene are SGHRS and YFSETQ. The CDR3 DNA reads TGCGCCAGCAGACAACCGGGACAGATACCAAGGACTGAAGCTTTCTTT. This translates into CASRQPGQIPRTEAFF.

The table lists this clonotype with many counts. One end of the junction varies from germline; a read error may be responsible. This chain uses TRBV29-1 with TRBJ2-7, with TRBD1 identical over 9 bases. Germline V gene data show CDR1 as SQVTM and CDR2 as ANQGSEA. The CDR3 loop spans 15 amino acids. CDR3 region: CSASPGTGLSDEQYF. CDR3 coding DNA: TGCAGCGCCTCACCTGGGACAGGGCTCTCCGACGAGCAGTACTTC.

This clonotype has a count of ten or more. The chain recombines TRBV10-3 with TRBJ1-1, with D possibly being TRBD1 (6 bases). Germline V gene lookup returns CDR1 ENHRY and CDR2 SYGVKD. This CDR3 has 13 residues. V lost 2 bases to trimming and J lost 7 bases, with 11 bases between them. The CDR3 here is CAISEPQGIEAFF. The CDR3, as DNA: TGTGCCATCAGTGAGCCACAGGGAATTGAAGCTTTCTTT.

Many counts were recorded for this clonotype. V is TRBV18 and J is TRBJ2-6, with a possible D match to TRBD1 (5 bases). The V gene lost 4 bases and the J gene lost 4 bases, with 14 bases spanning the gap. This CDR3 is 16 amino acids long. CDR1 KGHSH and CDR2 LQKENI come from the germline V gene. CDR3: CASSLYGQRGANVLTF. CDR3 DNA sequence: TGTGCCAGCTCACTTTATGGACAACGAGGGGCCAACGTCCTGACTTTC.

This clonotype occurred many times. J is TRBJ2-6 and V is TRBV4-3, with D tentatively TRBD1 (5 bases). Trimming left V 0 bases short and J 9 bases short, with 12 bases between. The germline V gene has CDR1 LGHNA and CDR2 YSLEER. The CDR3 is 15 residues long. The DNA of the CDR3 is TGCGCCAGCAGCCAAGAATCAGGGCGCGACAACGTCCTGACTTTC. Its translation is CASSQESGRDNVLTF.

The sample holds many counts of this clonotype. V is TRBV4-3 and J is TRBJ2-2, with 9 bases fitting TRBD1. The CDR3 extends over 19 amino acids. Germline V gives CDR1 LGHNA, CDR2 YSLEER. V lost 0 bases and J lost 4; bases outside the gene matches: 12. CDR3 loop: CASSQEKALGQGGTGELFF. Here the CDR3 DNA reads TGCGCCAGCAGCCAAGAGAAGGCCCTGGGACAGGGCGGCACCGGGGAGCTGTTTTTT.